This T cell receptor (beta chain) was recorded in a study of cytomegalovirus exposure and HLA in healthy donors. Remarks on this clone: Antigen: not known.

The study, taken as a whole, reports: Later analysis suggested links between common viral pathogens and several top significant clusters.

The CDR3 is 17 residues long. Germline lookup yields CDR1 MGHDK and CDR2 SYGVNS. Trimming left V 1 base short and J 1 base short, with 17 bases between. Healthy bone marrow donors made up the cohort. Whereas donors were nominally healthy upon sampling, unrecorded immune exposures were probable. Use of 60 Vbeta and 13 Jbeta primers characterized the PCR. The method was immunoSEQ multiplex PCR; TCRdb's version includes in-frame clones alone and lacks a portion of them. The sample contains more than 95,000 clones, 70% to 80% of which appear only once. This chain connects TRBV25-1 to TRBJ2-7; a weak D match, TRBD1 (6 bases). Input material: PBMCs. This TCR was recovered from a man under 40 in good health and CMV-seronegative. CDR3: CASSEWWVVQGSYEQYF. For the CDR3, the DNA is TGTGCCAGCAGTGAATGGTGGGTAGTGCAGGGGTCCTACGAGCAGTACTTC.